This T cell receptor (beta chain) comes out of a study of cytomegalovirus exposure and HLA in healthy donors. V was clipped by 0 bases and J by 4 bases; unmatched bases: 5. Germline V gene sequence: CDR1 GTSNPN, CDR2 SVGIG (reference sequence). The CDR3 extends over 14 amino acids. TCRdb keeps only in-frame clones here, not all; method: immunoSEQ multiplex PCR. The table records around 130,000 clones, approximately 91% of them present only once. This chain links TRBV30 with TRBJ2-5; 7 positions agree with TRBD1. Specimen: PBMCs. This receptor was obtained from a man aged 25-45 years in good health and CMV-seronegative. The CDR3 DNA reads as TGTGCCTGGAGTGTACGGGCAGGGGGAGAGACCCAGTACTTC. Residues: CAWSVRAGGETQYF.